Detailed here is one T cell receptor (beta chain). The entry originates in a study of shared clonotypes between healthy human individuals. Both subsets, CD45RA+ naive and CD45RA-negative memory, were split from the CD4+ cells. In the original processing: For the immunoSEQ data, sequences were junction-only without quality scores, so filtering differed. Profiling relied on immunoSEQ multiplex PCR, and the TCRdb table lists in-frame clones only, not all of them. D and trimming come from the DNA, and the V and J calls and clone size come from that table. Of around 2.5 million clones detected, 90% to 95% appear once; the ten largest clones hold around 0.37%. The sequence came from a man aged 18 to 30 in good health. Some clones in this sample may be carry-over from other donors' samples. Source material: naive CD4+ T cells from PBMCs. Subset noted: CD45RA+ positively selected.

Written as DNA, the CDR3 is TGTGCCGGAAGGGGGAATGAAAAACTGTTTTTT. This codes for CAGRGNEKLFF. The gene calls are TRBV28 and TRBJ1-4; a weak D match, TRBD1 (6 bases). The V gene lost 11 bases and the J gene lost 5 bases, with 9 bases spanning the gap. Germline V gene lookup returns CDR1 MDHEN and CDR2 SYDVKM. The CDR3 is made up of 11 amino acids.